The clone carrying this T cell receptor (beta chain) was detected only a few times. The target antigen is unknown. After 5'RACE with constant-segment primers, TCR alpha and TCR beta cDNA libraries carrying sample barcodes and UMIs were obtained. MiXCR was run by TCRdb on the 5' RACE reads, yielding one entry per CDR3 protein. This sample yields some 410,000 distinct CDR3 sequences, of which about 22% are seen a single time; 10% to 15% belongs to the top ten. Trimming removed 5 bases at V and 0 bases at J, with 16 bases between. The CDR3 loop spans 17 amino acids. The sample belongs to a study of T-cell memory formation after mild COVID-19. General study results and limits: Confirmation of SARS-CoV-2 specificity was lacking for second-wave clones peaking day 37.

Sequencing input: PBMCs or a T cell subset sorted from them (not recorded which). The J gene is TRBJ2-2, the V gene TRBV12-3 or TRBV12-4; possibly TRBD1 or TRBD2 for D (6 bases each). The sequence derives from an adult woman who had mild COVID-19 (a few samples of this study predate the infection). Cell type and time point are not known. This CDR3 reads CASSPRRGFANTGELFF. CDR3 DNA sequence: TGTGCCAGCAGTCCCAGGAGGGGGTTCGCGAACACCGGGGAGCTGTTTTTT.